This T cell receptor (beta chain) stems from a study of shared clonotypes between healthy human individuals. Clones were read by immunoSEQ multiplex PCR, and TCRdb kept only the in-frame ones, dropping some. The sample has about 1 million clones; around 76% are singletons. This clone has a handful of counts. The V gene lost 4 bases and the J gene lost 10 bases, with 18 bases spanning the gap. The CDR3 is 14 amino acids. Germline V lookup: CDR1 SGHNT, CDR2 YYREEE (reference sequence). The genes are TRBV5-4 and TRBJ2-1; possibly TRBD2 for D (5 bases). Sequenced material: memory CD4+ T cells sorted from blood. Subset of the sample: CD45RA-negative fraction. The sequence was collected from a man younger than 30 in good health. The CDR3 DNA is TGTGCCAGCAGCCCGGATGTTGGGAGTATCGAGCAGTTCTTC. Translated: CASSPDVGSIEQFF.